These 6 T cell receptor beta chains were sequenced from one sample in a study of control samples from healthy donors and cancer patients. Assay used: immunoSEQ multiplex PCR; TCRdb lists only in-frame clones, some missing. The profile shows about 270,000 clones, around 79% of them singletons. Sequenced: PBMCs. The receptor source for this set is a woman in her sixties with lung cancer.

This chain uses TRBV11-1 with TRBJ2-2; 9 positions agree with TRBD1. Trimming cost V 5 bases and J 5 bases; bases outside gene matches: 6. This CDR3 contains 15 residues. Per the germline V gene, CDR1 is SGHAT and CDR2 is FQDESV (reference sequence). CDR3 protein: CASSTMGQGTGELFF. DNA of the CDR3: TGTGCCAGCAGCACAATGGGACAGGGAACCGGGGAGCTGTTTTTT.

The rearrangement joins TRBV7-9 to TRBJ2-3; tentatively, D is TRBD1 (6 bases). The CDR3 has 16 amino acids. The V gene lost 1 base and the J gene lost 0 bases, with 11 bases spanning the gap. Germline-derived CDR1 and CDR2 are SEHNR and FQNEAQ (reference sequence). The CDR3 coding sequence is TGTGCCAGCAGCTTAGGCAGGGGCATTAGCACAGATACGCAGTATTTT. Encoded protein: CASSLGRGISTDTQYF.

DNA for the CDR3: TGTGCCAGCAGTGAAGTCCAGGGGAGAAAAACTGGGGAGCTGTTTTTT. It specifies CASSEVQGRKTGELFF. The chain is built from TRBV2 and TRBJ2-2; perhaps TRBD1 as D (6 bases). There are 16 residues in the CDR3. V was clipped by 1 base and J by 8 bases, with 17 bases between them. Per the germline V gene, CDR1 is SNHLY and CDR2 is FYNNEI.

The chain uses TRBV7-9 and TRBJ2-3; weak D call: TRBD2 (6 bases). The CDR3 is made up of 16 amino acids. In germline, CDR1 is SEHNR, CDR2 FQNEAQ (reference sequence). V lost 3 bases and J 0 bases, leaving 13 bases between the germline ends. CDR3 protein: CASSFIASASTDTQYF. The CDR3 DNA reads TGTGCCAGCAGCTTCATCGCTAGCGCTAGCACAGATACGCAGTATTTT.

The chain employs TRBV24-1 and TRBJ2-7; the D call may be TRBD1 or TRBD2 (6 bases each). The V gene lost 2 bases and the J gene lost 3 bases, with 16 bases spanning the gap. CDR1 is KGHDR and CDR2 is SFDVKD in the germline V gene. The CDR3 spans 16 residues. The CDR3 nucleotides are TGTGCCACCAGTGATTCCTCGGCCGGGGGCCTCTACGAGCAGTACTTC. Protein product: CATSDSSAGGLYEQYF.

This clone has only a few counts. V is TRBV9 and J is TRBJ2-3; 11 nucleotides line up with TRBD2. CDR3 length: 15 amino acids. Germline V lookup: CDR1 SGDLS, CDR2 YYNGEE. V lost 2 bases to trimming and J lost 6 bases; unmatched junction nucleotides: 5. CDR3 in amino acids: CASSVGTSGEDTQYF. Here the CDR3 DNA reads TGTGCCAGCAGCGTGGGGACTAGCGGAGAGGATACGCAGTATTTT.